The present T cell receptor beta chain was sequenced within a study of blood T cells in healthy people across ages. A note on this clonotype: What it binds is unknown.

A sample-barcoded 5' primer and a J-beta primer mix were used in a second PCR of about 6 to 11 cycles. Each CDR3 protein gets one entry after TCRdb re-called the 5' RACE reads with MiXCR. The repertoire includes 750,000 to 950,000 distinct CDR3 sequences, less than 70% of them detected once, and around 40% sits in the top ten. Study findings and constraints: Lack of knowledge of donor CMV status possibly confounded expanded clonotype changes. Across the age range, TCR beta diversity per million T cells fell in a roughly linear way. More naive CD4+ cells and higher diversity were found in long-lived than in aged donors.

V was clipped by 8 bases and J by 4 bases; unmatched bases: 5. The CDR3 covers 14 residues. In germline, CDR1 is SGHAT, CDR2 FQNNGV. The chain couples TRBV11-2 to TRBJ2-6; 7 nucleotides agree with TRBD2. Sequences were obtained from blood. This TCR was recovered from a man older than 75 in good health. For the CDR3, the DNA is TGTGCCAGCGCGGGGGTCAGGGGGGCCAACGTCCTGACTTTC. It translates to CASAGVRGANVLTF. Filled out from reference TRBV11-2 and TRBJ2-6, the complete variable domain reads EAGVAQSPRYKIIEKRQSVAFWCNPISGHATLYWYQQILGQGPKLLIQFQNNGVVDDSQLPKDRFSAERLKGVDSTLKIQPAKLEDSAVYLCASAGVRGANVLTFGAGSRLTVL.